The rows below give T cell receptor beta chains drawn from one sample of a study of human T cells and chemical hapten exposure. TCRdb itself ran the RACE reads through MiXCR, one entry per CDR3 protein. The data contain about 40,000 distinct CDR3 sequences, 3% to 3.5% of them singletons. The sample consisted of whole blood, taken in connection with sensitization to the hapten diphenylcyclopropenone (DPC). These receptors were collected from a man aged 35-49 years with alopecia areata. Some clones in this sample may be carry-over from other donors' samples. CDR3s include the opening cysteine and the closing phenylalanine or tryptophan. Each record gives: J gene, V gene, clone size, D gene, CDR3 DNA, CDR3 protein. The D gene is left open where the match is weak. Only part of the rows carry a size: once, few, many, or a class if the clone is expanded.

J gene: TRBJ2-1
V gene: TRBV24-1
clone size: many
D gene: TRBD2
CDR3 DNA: TGTGCCACCAGTGATTTTGCGGGAGGGCCGGACAATGAGCAGTTCTTC
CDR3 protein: CATSDFAGGPDNEQFF

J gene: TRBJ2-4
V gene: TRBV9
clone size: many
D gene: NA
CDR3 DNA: TGTGCCAGCAGCGTAGGACAAGGGGCCGGGGCGGGAAGCGCCAAAAACATTCAGTACTTC
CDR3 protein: CASSVGQGAGAGSAKNIQYF

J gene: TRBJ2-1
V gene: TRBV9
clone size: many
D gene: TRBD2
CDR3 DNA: TGTGCCAGCAGCCCTAGCGGAACCTACAATGAGCAGTTCTTC
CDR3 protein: CASSPSGTYNEQFF

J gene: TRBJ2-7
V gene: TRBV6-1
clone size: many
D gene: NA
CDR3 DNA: TGTGCCAGCAGTGATTTGGGTAGTTACGAGCAGTACTTC
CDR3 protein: CASSDLGSYEQYF

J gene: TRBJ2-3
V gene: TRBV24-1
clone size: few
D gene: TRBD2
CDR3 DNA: TGTGCCACCGCCCTGGGACTAGCGGGAGGACGAACAGATACGCAGTATTTT
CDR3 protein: CATALGLAGGRTDTQYF

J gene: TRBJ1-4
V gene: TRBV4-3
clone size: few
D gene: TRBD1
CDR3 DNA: TGTGCCAGCAGCCAAGATCCGACAGGGGGTGGTGAAAAACTGTTTTTT
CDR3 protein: CASSQDPTGGGEKLFF

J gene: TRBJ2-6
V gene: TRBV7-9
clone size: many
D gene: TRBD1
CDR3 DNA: TGTGCCAGCAGCCCTAGACAGGGGGCCCACTCTGGGGCCAACGTCCTGACTTTC
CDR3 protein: CASSPRQGAHSGANVLTF

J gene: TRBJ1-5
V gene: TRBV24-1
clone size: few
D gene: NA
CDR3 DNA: TGTGCCACCAGTGATTTTAAAGGGAATAGCAATCAGCCCCAGCATTTT
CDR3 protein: CATSDFKGNSNQPQHF

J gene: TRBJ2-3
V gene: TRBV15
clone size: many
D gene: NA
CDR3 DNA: TGTGCCACCAGTCGGTGGGAGTTATCAGATACGCAGTATTTT
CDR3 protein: CATSRWELSDTQYF

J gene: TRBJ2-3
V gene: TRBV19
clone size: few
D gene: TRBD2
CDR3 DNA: TGTGCCAGTAGGCACCGGACTAGCGGCACAGATACGCAGTATTTT
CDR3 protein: CASRHRTSGTDTQYF

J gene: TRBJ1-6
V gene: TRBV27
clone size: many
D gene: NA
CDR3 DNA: TGTGCCAGCAGTTTCGGGGCAGTCCAGAATTCACCCCTCCACTTT
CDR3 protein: CASSFGAVQNSPLHF

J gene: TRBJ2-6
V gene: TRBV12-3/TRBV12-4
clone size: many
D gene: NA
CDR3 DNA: TGTGCCACAAAAGGGGAAGGGACCCCCTCTGGGGCCAACGTCCTGACTTTC
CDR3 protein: CATKGEGTPSGANVLTF

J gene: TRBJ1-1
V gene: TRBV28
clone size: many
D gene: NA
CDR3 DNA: TGTGCCAGCAGTTGGGTCCTAAAAGCTTTCTTT
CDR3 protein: CASSWVLKAFF

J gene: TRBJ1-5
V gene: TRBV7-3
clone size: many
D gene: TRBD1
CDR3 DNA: TGTGCCAGCAGCTTGACAGGGGGTCGCAATCAGCCCCAGCATTTT
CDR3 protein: CASSLTGGRNQPQHF

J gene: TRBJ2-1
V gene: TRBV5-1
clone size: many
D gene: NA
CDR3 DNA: TGCGCCAGCAGCTTGGAACGGGGGACATACAATGAGCAGTTCTTC
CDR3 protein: CASSLERGTYNEQFF

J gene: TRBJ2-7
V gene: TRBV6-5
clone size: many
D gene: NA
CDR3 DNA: TGTGCCAGCAGTCCTTTGACAAATCCAGATTACGAGCAGTACTTC
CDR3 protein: CASSPLTNPDYEQYF

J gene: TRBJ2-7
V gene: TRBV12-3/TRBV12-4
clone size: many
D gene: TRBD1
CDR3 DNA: TGTGCCAGCAGCCCGACAGGGGGGCCCTACGAGCAGTACTTC
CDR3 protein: CASSPTGGPYEQYF

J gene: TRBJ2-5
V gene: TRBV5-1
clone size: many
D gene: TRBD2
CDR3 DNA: TGCGCCAGCAGCTACGGGACTAGCGGGCAGACCCAGTACTTC
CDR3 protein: CASSYGTSGQTQYF

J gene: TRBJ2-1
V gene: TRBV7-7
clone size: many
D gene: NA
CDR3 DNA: TGTGCCAGCAGCCCGCAAGCCTCCTATGAGCAGTTCTTC
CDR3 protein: CASSPQASYEQFF

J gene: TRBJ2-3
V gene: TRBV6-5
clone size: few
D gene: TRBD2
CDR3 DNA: TGTGCCAGCAGTCCGAGGAGCGGGGGCACAGATACGCAGTATTTT
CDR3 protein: CASSPRSGGTDTQYF

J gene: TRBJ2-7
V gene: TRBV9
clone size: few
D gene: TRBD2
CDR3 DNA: TGTGCCAGCAGCGTAGGTGGGGGAGGGACCTACGAGCAGTACTTC
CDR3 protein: CASSVGGGGTYEQYF

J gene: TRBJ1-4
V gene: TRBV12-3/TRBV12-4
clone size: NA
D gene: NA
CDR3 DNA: TGTGCCAGCAGTTTAGGGGCGGTTGAAAAACTGTTTTTT
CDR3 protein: CASSLGAVEKLFF

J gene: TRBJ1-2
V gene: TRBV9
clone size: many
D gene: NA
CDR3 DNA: TGTGCCAGCAGCGTAGAGGAAGGGGTCGATGGCTACACCTTC
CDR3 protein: CASSVEEGVDGYTF

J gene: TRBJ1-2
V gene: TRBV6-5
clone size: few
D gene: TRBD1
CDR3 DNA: TGTGCCAGCTGGGAGGGGGCGAATGGCTACACCTTC
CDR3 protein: CASWEGANGYTF

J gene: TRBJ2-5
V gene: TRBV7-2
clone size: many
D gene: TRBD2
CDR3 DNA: TGTGCCAGCAGCTTGACTAGCATCGAGACCCAGTACTTC
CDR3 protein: CASSLTSIETQYF

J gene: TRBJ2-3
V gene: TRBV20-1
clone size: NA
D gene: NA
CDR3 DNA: TGCAGTGCTAGGGGGCCGGGCACAGATACGCAGTATTTT
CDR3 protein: CSARGPGTDTQYF

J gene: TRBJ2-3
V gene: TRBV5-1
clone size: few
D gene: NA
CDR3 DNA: TGCGCCAGCAGCATGAGAACAGATACGCAGTATTTT
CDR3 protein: CASSMRTDTQYF

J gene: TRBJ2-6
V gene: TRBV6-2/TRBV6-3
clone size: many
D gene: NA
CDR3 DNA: TGTGCCAGCAGTTACGTAGACTCTGGGGCCAACGTCCTGACTTTC
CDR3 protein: CASSYVDSGANVLTF

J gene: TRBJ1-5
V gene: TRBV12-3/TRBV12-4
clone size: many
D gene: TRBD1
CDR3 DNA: TGTGCCAGCAGTTTGTTCCAGGGGGGGGCTCAGCCCCAGCATTTT
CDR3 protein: CASSLFQGGAQPQHF

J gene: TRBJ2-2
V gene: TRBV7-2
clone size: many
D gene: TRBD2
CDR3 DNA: TGTGCCAGCAGCTTAAGGCGTGCTAGCGGGACCGGGGAGCTGTTTTTT
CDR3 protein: CASSLRRASGTGELFF

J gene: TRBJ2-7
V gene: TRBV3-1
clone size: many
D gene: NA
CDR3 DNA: TGTGCCAGCAGCCAAGATCCCGGAGAGCAGTACTTC
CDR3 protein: CASSQDPGEQYF

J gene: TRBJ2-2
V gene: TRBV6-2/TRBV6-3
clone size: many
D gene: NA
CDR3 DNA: TGTGCCAGCAGTTACTCGTTAGTGACCGGGGAGCTGTTTTTT
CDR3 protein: CASSYSLVTGELFF

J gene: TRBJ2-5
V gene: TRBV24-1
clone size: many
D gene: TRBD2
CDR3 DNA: TGTGCCACCAGTGCGGGACTAGCGGGTCTCCAAGAGACCCAGTACTTC
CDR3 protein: CATSAGLAGLQETQYF

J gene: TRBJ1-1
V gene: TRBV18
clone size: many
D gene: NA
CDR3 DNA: TGTGCCAGCTCACCAAAAGACACAGGGTCTGAAGCTTTCTTT
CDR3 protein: CASSPKDTGSEAFF

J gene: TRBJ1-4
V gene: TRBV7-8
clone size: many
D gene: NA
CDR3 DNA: TGTGCCAGCAGCTTAGACTTCGGGCAGCGGGGTGAAAAACTGTTTTTT
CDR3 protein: CASSLDFGQRGEKLFF

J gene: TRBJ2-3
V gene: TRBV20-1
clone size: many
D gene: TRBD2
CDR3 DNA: TGCAGTGCTAGCAGCAGGGCGGCTAGCGGGAGACTGGATTGGTCTAGCACAGATACGCAGTATTTT
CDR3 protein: CSASSRAASGRLDWSSTDTQYF

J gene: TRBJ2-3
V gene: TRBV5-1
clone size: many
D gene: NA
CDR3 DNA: TGCGCCAGCAGCTTGGCGGGAAGCACAGATACGCAGTATTTT
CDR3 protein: CASSLAGSTDTQYF

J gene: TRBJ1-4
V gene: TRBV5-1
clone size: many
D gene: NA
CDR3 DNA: TGCGCCAGCAGCTCGGGGATGACCAGGGATGAAAAACTGTTTTTT
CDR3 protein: CASSSGMTRDEKLFF

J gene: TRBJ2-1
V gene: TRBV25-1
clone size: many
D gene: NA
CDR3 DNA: TGTGCCAGCGTCCGGGTCAATGAGCAGTTCTTC
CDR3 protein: CASVRVNEQFF

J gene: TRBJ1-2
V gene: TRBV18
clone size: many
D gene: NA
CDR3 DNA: TGTGCCAGCTCACCCTGGGACAAGCGTAGCTATGGCTACACCTTC
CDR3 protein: CASSPWDKRSYGYTF

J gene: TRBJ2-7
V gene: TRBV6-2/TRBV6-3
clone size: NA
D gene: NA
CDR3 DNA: TGTGCCAGCAGTTCTTCTCAGGGTTGGGACGAGCAGTACTTC
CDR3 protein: CASSSSQGWDEQYF

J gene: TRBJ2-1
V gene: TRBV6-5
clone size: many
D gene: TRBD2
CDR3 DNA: TGTGCCAGCAGTTACTACAGGACTAGCGGGAGGGTCAAAAATGAGCAGTTCTTC
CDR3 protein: CASSYYRTSGRVKNEQFF

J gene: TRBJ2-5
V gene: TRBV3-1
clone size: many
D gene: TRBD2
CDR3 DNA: TGTGCCAGCAGCCAGGCACTAGCGGGAGGCAGAGAGACCCAGTACTTC
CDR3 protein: CASSQALAGGRETQYF

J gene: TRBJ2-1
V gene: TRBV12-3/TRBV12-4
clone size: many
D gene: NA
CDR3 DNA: TGTGCCAGCAGTCCGCCAGCGTACAATGAGCAGTTCTTC
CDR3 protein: CASSPPAYNEQFF

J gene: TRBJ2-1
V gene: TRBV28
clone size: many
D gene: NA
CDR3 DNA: TGTGCCAGCAGTGACGCGGAGCAGTTCTTC
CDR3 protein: CASSDAEQFF

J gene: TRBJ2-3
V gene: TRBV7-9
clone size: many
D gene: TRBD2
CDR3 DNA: TGTGCCAGCAGAAAGCGGGAGACCTCAGATACGCAGTATTTT
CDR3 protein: CASRKRETSDTQYF

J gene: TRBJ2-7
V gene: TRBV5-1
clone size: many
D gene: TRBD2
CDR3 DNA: TGCGCCAGCAGCTCCGGACTAGCGGCGACCTACGAGCAGTACTTC
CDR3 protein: CASSSGLAATYEQYF

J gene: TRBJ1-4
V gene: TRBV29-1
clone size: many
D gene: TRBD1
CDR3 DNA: TGCAGCGTATTGAGACCTACAGGGGGAACGGGTAGTGAAAAACTGTTTTTT
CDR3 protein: CSVLRPTGGTGSEKLFF

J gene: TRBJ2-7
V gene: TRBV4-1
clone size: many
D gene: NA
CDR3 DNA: TGCGCCAGCAGCCAAGTGCGACAAGCCTACGAGCAGTACTTC
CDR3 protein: CASSQVRQAYEQYF

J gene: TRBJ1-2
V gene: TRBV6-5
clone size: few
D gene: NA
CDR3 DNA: TGTGCCAGCAGTTACTCCATCCTGGGGGACCTCTATGGCTACACCTTC
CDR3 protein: CASSYSILGDLYGYTF

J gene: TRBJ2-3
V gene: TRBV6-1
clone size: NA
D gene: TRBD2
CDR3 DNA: TGTGCCAGCAGTGCCACGACTAGCGGGAGATCCTCAGATACGCAGTATTTT
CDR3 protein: CASSATTSGRSSDTQYF

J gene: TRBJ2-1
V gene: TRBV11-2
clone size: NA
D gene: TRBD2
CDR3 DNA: TGTGCCAGCAGCTTAGGAGGACTAGCGGTTTACAATGAGCAGTTCTTC
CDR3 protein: CASSLGGLAVYNEQFF